The sequence of this TCR beta chain was determined in a study of shared clonotypes between healthy human individuals. Overall study results and limits: Among non-shared clonotypes, generation probabilities were lower than among those shared by all four donors. Naive subsets usually exceeded memory subsets in estimated richness. Among four donors, approximately 5% of naive CD4 clonotypes were found in common.

As to this clone: Its antigen is not known.

The data were produced by immunoSEQ multiplex PCR, yet TCRdb's version contains in-frame clones alone and is incomplete. The data show about 1.5 million clones, approximately 98% seen once. After removal of 3 bases from V and 8 bases from J, the junction contained 11 bases not matched to a gene. In germline, CDR1 is SQVTM, CDR2 ANQGSEA. The CDR3 spans 15 residues. The CD4+ fraction was divided into a CD45RA+ naive subset and a CD45RA-negative memory subset. The sequence came from a man aged 30 to 39 in good health. The sequenced sample was naive CD4+ T cells sorted from blood. The subset is: CD45RA+ positively selected. The chain is built from TRBV29-1 and TRBJ2-3, with TRBD2 identical over 10 bases. The DNA of the CDR3 is TGCAGCGTTGATTCGTTCAGCGGGAGGGGAGGTACGCAGTATTTT. Translating it yields CSVDSFSGRGGTQYF.